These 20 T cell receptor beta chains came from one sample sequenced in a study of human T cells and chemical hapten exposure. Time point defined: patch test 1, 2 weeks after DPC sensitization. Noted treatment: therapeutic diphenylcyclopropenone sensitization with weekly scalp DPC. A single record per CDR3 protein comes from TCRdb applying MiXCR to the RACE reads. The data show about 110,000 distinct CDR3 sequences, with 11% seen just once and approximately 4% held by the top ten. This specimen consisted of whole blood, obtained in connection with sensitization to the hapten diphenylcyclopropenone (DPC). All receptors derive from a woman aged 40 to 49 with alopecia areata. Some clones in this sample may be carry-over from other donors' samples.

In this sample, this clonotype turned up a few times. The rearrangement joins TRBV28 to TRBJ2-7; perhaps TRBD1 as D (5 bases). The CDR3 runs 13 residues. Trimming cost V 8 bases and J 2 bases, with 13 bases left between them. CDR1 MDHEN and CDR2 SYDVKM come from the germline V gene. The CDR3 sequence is CASLQGNTYEQYF. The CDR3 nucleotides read TGTGCCAGCCTGCAGGGTAACACCTACGAGCAGTACTTC. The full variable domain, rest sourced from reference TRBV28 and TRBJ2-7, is DVKVTQSSRYLVKRTGEKVFLECVQDMDHENMFWYRQDPGLGLRLIYFSYDVKMKEKGDIPEGYSVSREKKERFSLILESASTNQTSMYLCASLQGNTYEQYFGPGTRLTVT.

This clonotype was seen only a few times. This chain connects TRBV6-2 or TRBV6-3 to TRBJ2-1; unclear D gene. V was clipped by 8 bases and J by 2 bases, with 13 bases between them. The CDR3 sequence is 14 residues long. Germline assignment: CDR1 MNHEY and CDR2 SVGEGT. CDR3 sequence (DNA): TGTGCCAGCCTGCTCGGGCCAGCCTACAATGAGCAGTTCTTC. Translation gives CASLLGPAYNEQFF.

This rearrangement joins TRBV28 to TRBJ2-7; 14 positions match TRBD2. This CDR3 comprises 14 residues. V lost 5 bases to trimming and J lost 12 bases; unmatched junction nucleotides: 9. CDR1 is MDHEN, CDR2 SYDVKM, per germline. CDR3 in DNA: TGTGCCAGCAGTCCAAGAGGGACTAGCGGGAGTAGGTACTTC. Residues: CASSPRGTSGSRYF.

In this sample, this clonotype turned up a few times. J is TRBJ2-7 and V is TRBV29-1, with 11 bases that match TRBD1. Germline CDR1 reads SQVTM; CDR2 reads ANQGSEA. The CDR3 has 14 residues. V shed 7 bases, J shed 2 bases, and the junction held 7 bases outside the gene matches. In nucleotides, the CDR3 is TGCAGCGCCACAGGGACAGGGGGTCCCTACGAGCAGTACTTC. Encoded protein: CSATGTGGPYEQYF.

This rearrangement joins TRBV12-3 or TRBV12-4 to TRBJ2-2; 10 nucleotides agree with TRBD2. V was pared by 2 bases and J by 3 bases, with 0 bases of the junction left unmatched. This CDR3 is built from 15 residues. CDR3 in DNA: TGTGCCAGCAGTTTAACTAGCGGGGACACCGGGGAGCTGTTTTTT. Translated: CASSLTSGDTGELFF.

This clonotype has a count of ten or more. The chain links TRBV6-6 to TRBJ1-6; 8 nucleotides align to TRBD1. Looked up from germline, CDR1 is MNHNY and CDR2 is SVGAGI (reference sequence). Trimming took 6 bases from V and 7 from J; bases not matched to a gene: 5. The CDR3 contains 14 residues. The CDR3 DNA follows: TGTGCCAGCAGCCCGAGACAGGGGAATTCACCCCTCCACTTT. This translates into CASSPRQGNSPLHF.

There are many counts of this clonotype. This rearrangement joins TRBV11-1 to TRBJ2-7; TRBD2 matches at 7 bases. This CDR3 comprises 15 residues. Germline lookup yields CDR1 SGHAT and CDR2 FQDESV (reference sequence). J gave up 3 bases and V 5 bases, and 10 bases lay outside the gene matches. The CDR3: CASSRGASGIYEQYF. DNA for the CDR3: TGTGCCAGCAGCCGCGGCGCTAGCGGAATCTACGAGCAGTACTTC.

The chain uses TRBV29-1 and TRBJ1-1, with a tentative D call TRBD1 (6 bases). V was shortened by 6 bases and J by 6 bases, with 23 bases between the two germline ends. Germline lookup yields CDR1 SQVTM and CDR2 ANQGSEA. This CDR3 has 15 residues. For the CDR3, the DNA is TGCAGCGTCTCTCACTCCGGGGGGGGCTCCGCTGAAGCTTTCTTT. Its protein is CSVSHSGGGSAEAFF.

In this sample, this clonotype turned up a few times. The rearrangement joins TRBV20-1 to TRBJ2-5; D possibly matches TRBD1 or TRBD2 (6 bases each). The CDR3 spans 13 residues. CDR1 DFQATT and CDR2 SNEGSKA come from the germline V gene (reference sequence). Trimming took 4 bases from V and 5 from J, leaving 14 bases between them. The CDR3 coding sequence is TGCAGTGCTATACGGGGGCTGGCGGAGACCCAGTACTTC. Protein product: CSAIRGLAETQYF.

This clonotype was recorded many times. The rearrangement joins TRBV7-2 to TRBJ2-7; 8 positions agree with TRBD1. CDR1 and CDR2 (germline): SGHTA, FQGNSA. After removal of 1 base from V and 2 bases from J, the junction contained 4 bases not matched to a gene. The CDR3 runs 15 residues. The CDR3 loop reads CASSLDGTGTYEQYF. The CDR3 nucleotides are TGTGCCAGCAGCTTAGATGGGACAGGCACCTACGAGCAGTACTTC.

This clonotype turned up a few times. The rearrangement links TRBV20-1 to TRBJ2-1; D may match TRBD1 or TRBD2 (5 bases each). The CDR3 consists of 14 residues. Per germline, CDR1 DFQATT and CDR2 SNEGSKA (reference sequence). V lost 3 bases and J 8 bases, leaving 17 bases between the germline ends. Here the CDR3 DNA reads TGCAGTGCTAGCGACGGGACCAATGCCCATGAGCAGTTCTTC. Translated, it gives CSASDGTNAHEQFF.

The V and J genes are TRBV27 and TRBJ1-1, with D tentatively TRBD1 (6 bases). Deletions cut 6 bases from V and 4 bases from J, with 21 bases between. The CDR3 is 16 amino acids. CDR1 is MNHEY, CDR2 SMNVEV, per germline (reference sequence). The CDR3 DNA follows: TGTGCCAGCAGCCCGGCCCGGGGGGCCGGGAGCACTGAAGCTTTCTTT. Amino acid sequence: CASSPARGAGSTEAFF.

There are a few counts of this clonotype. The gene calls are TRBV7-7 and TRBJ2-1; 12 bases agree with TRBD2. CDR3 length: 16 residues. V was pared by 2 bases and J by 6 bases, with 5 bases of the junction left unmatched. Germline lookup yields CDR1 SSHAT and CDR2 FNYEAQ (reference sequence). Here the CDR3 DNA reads TGTGCCAGCAGCTTACTAGCGGGAGGGCCGGGCAATGAGCAGTTCTTC. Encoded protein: CASSLLAGGPGNEQFF.

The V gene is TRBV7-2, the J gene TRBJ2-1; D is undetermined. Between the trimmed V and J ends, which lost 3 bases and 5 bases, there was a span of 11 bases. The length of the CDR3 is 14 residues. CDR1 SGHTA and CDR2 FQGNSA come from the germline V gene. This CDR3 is CASSFSSQNNEQFF. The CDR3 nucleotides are TGTGCCAGCAGCTTTTCATCTCAGAACAATGAGCAGTTCTTC. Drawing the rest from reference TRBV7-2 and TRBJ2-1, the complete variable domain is GAGVSQSPSNKVTEKGKDVELRCDPISGHTALYWYRQSLGQGLEFLIYFQGNSAPDKSGLPSDRFSAERTGGSVSTLTIQRTQQEDSAVYLCASSFSSQNNEQFFGPGTRLTVL.

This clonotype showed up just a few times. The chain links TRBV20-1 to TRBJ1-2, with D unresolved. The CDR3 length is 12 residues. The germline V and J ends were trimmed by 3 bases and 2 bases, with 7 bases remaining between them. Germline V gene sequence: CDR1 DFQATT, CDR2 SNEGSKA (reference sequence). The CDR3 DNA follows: TGCAGTGCTAGTTCGGGAAACTATGGCTACACCTTC. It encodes CSASSGNYGYTF.

The CDR3 coding sequence is TGTGCCAGCAGTGGCACTTGGATTGGCGATTCACCCCTCCACTTT. Amino acids: CASSGTWIGDSPLHF. This chain uses TRBV2 with TRBJ1-6; unclear D gene. The length of the CDR3 is 15 residues. Deletions cut 4 bases from V and 8 bases from J, with 15 bases between. CDR1 and CDR2 (germline): SNHLY, FYNNEI.

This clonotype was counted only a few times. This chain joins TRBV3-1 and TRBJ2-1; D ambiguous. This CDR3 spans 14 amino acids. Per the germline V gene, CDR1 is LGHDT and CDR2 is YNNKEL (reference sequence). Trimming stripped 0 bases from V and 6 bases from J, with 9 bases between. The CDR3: CASSQDSFANEQFF. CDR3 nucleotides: TGTGCCAGCAGCCAAGACTCCTTTGCCAATGAGCAGTTCTTC.

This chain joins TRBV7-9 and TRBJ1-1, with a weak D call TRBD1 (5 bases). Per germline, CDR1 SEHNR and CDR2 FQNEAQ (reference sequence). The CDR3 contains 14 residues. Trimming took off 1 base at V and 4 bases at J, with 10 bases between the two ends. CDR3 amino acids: CASSLGRGATEAFF. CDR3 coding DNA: TGTGCCAGCAGCTTAGGGCGCGGGGCCACTGAAGCTTTCTTT.

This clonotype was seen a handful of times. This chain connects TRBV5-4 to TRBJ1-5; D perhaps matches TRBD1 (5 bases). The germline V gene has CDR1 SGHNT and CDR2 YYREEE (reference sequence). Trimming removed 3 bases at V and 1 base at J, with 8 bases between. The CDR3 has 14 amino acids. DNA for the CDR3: TGTGCCAGCAGCTCCCAGGGAAGCAATCAGCCCCAGCATTTT. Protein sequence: CASSSQGSNQPQHF.

The CDR3 is CASSPGEGYEQYF. The CDR3 coding sequence is TGCGCCAGCAGCCCCGGCGAGGGGTACGAGCAGTACTTC. This chain joins TRBV5-1 and TRBJ2-7; tentatively, D is TRBD1 or TRBD2 (5 bases each). V lost 4 bases and J lost 4, with 12 bases in between. The CDR3 sequence is 13 residues long. The germline V gene encodes CDR1 SGHRS and CDR2 YFSETQ.